This is a list of T cell receptor beta chains from one sample in a study of blood T cells in healthy people across ages. TCRdb used MiXCR to reprocess the 5' RACE reads, holding one entry per CDR3 protein. The data show roughly 800,000 distinct CDR3 sequences, approximately 25% seen once. This sample was shared with a second study, whose subject was T cells of mothers and their children.

Source material: blood. These receptors all come from a boy aged 5 to 17 in good health. Each CDR3 is given with its conserved first and last residue. D genes are given only for firm matches. The listing skips clone size in some rows; elsewhere it reads once, few, many or a size class.

>NA|NA|TRBV10-3|TRBJ2-1
CAISVQAEYNEQFF
TGTGCCATCAGTGTACAGGCCGAGTACAATGAGCAGTTCTTC
>NA|NA|TRBV20-1|TRBJ2-5
CSAVSGVRPTQYF
TGCAGTGCTGTATCCGGGGTAAGGCCGACCCAGTACTTC
>NA|NA|TRBV29-1|TRBJ2-5
CSVGQGTQYF
TGCAGCGTCGGACAAGGGACCCAGTACTTC
>NA|NA|TRBV6-6|TRBJ2-4
CASSYERLAKNIQYF
TGTGCCAGCAGTTACGAGCGACTAGCCAAAAACATTCAGTACTTC
>few|NA|TRBV29-1|TRBJ1-2
CSVDRGTYTF
TGCAGCGTTGACCGGGGGACCTACACCTTC
>NA|NA|TRBV4-3|TRBJ2-3
CASSPTAGLGQYF
TGCGCCAGCAGCCCCACGGCGGGTTTAGGGCAGTATTTT
>few|NA|TRBV24-1|TRBJ2-5
CATSEPTEETQYF
TGTGCCACCAGTGAACCTACTGAAGAGACCCAGTACTTC
>NA|NA|TRBV4-1|TRBJ1-2
CASSQVRDGYGYTF
TGCGCCAGCAGCCAAGTCCGGGACGGATATGGCTACACCTTC
>NA|NA|TRBV7-7|TRBJ2-5
CASSLTDAGGTQYF
TGTGCTAGCAGCTTAACGGACGCCGGGGGGACCCAGTACTTC
>NA|NA|TRBV3-1|TRBJ1-4
CASSQETANEKLFF
TGTGCCAGCAGCCAAGAGACAGCTAATGAAAAACTGTTTTTT
>NA|NA|TRBV29-1|TRBJ2-3
CSVGGPLTDTQYF
TGCAGCGTTGGTGGCCCCCTCACAGATACGCAGTATTTT
>many|TRBD2|TRBV7-9|TRBJ2-1
CASSSPGLAGGSSYNEQFF
TGTGCCAGCAGCTCACCGGGACTAGCGGGAGGGTCCTCCTACAATGAGCAGTTCTTC
>few|TRBD2|TRBV6-2/TRBV6-3|TRBJ2-7
CASRALAGEVYEQYF
TGTGCCAGCAGGGCACTAGCGGGGGAAGTTTACGAGCAGTACTTC
>few|NA|TRBV29-1|TRBJ1-2
CSSLHYGYTF
TGCAGCAGTCTGCACTATGGCTACACCTTC
>few|NA|TRBV19|TRBJ2-3
CASSSDRLLQYF
TGTGCCAGTAGTTCCGACCGACTACTGCAGTATTTT
>NA|TRBD1|TRBV18|TRBJ2-3
CASSPPETGGTDTQYF
TGTGCCAGCTCACCACCAGAGACAGGGGGCACAGATACGCAGTATTTT
>NA|NA|TRBV12-3/TRBV12-4|TRBJ2-3
CASSPRLSTDTEYF
TGTGCCAGCAGCCCCCGCCTTAGCACAGATACGGAGTATTTT
>few|TRBD1|TRBV12-3/TRBV12-4|TRBJ2-5
CASSPDRVGLGTQYF
TGTGCCAGCAGTCCCGACAGGGTCGGCCTCGGGACCCAGTACTTC
>few|NA|TRBV10-2|TRBJ1-4
CASRGTTGGEKPFF
TGCGCCAGCAGGGGGACCACCGGAGGTGAAAAACCGTTTTTT
>few|NA|TRBV13|TRBJ2-7
CASSRGTEAYEQYF
TGTGCCAGCAGCCGTGGGACGGAGGCCTACGAGCAGTACTTC
>NA|TRBD1|TRBV6-5|TRBJ2-2
CASSYSSRGRTGELFF
TGTGCCAGCAGTTACTCGAGTAGGGGGCGCACCGGGGAGCTGTTTTTT
>few|TRBD2|TRBV7-9|TRBJ2-5
CASSLPLAGGGETQYF
TGTGCCAGCAGCTTACCCCTAGCGGGGGGCGGAGAGACCCAGTACTTC
>NA|NA|TRBV6-1|TRBJ2-4
CASSEAARMGDIQYF
TGTGCCAGCAGTGAAGCGGCGAGGATGGGGGACATTCAGTACTTC
>few|NA|TRBV10-3|TRBJ1-3
CAVSESLTLSSGNTIYF
TGTGCCGTCAGTGAGTCGCTGACTTTAAGCTCTGGAAACACCATATATTTT
>NA|TRBD1|TRBV12-3/TRBV12-4|TRBJ1-4
CASSFPGQARRGNEKLFF
TGTGCCAGCAGTTTCCCGGGACAGGCCCGGCGGGGTAATGAAAAACTGTTTTTT
>NA|NA|TRBV7-2|TRBJ1-6
CASSLGPGGGSPLHF
TGTGCCAGCAGCTTAGGTCCCGGTGGTGGTTCACCCCTCCACTTT
>NA|NA|TRBV29-1|TRBJ1-2
CSVDPGGDYGYTF
TGCAGCGTTGACCCTGGGGGCGACTATGGCTACACCTTC
>NA|NA|TRBV7-9|TRBJ2-5
CASSHTGTIETQYF
TGTGCCAGCAGTCATACAGGCACCATCGAGACCCAGTACTTC
>few|NA|TRBV9|TRBJ2-1
CASSVAGVGTYNEQFF
TGTGCCAGCAGCGTAGCCGGTGTGGGCACTTACAATGAGCAGTTCTTC
>NA|NA|TRBV11-2|TRBJ2-3
CASSSGTGPRHGTQYF
TGTGCCAGCAGCAGCGGGACAGGCCCCCGGCACGGTACGCAGTATTTT
>NA|TRBD1|TRBV7-9|TRBJ2-7
CASSLTGAPSTYEQYF
TGTGCCAGCAGCTTAACAGGGGCGCCCTCGACCTACGAGCAGTACTTC
>NA|NA|TRBV3-1|TRBJ2-3
CASSGRGHGTDTQYF
TGTGCCAGCAGCGGGCGGGGCCATGGCACAGATACGCAGTATTTT
>few|TRBD1|TRBV10-3|TRBJ2-1
CAISDITQTGVGF
TGTGCCATCAGTGACATCACCCAGACAGGGGTCGGCTTC
>NA|TRBD1|TRBV12-3/TRBV12-4|TRBJ2-5
CASSETRTGAEETQYF
TGTGCCAGCAGTGAGACACGAACAGGGGCCGAAGAGACCCAGTACTTC
>NA|NA|TRBV29-1|TRBJ2-5
CSVDWTELYQETQYF
TGCAGCGTTGATTGGACAGAGCTGTACCAAGAGACCCAGTACTTC
>few|NA|TRBV6-6|TRBJ1-2
CASRESYGYTF
TGTGCCAGCAGAGAAAGTTATGGCTACACCTTC
>NA|NA|TRBV29-1|TRBJ2-3
CSVAPGASTDTQYF
TGCAGCGTGGCCCCGGGAGCAAGCACAGATACGCAGTATTTT
>NA|NA|TRBV3-1|TRBJ2-7
CASSQMGPDYEQYF
TGTGCCAGCAGCCAGATGGGTCCTGACTACGAGCAGTACTTC
>NA|NA|TRBV15|TRBJ2-1
CATSRDLAENYNEQFF
TGTGCCACCAGCAGAGATTTGGCGGAAAACTACAATGAGCAGTTCTTC
>NA|NA|TRBV29-1|TRBJ2-6
CSAYRAGANVLTF
TGCAGCGCGTACAGGGCCGGGGCCAACGTCCTGACTTTC
>NA|NA|TRBV15|TRBJ1-1
CATKGGGNTEAFF
TGTGCCACCAAGGGAGGGGGGAACACTGAAGCTTTCTTT
>few|NA|TRBV28|TRBJ2-5
CASSLPGLREETQYF
TGTGCCAGCAGTTTGCCCGGACTAAGAGAAGAGACCCAGTACTTC
>NA|NA|TRBV11-3|TRBJ2-2
CASTSRPNTGELFF
TGTGCCAGCACCTCGCGGCCGAACACCGGGGAGCTGTTTTTT
>NA|TRBD2|TRBV15|TRBJ2-7
CATSLGPGTSGKYEQYF
TGTGCCACCAGCTTGGGCCCCGGGACTAGCGGGAAATACGAGCAGTACTTC